This record looks at one T cell receptor (beta chain) sequence and its context. The CDR3 covers 15 residues. Germline CDR1 and CDR2: LGHNA and YSLEER. The V and J ends lost 1 base and 8 bases respectively, with 15 bases between them. Here immunoSEQ multiplex PCR was the method, and the copy in TCRdb shows in-frame clones only, minus some. The sample holds more than 75,000 clones; about 96% are singletons and the top ten take about 0.38%. This specimen belongs to a study of technical replicates of blood from several donors. The rearrangement uses TRBV4-3 and TRBJ2-1; tentatively, D is TRBD2 (5 bases). The origin of this receptor is a human donor in good health. The sequenced material came from T cells isolated from PBMCs. The CDR3 bases are TGCGCCAGCAGCCAAGTCCCGTCCGGAGGCGATGAGCAGTTCTTC. This sequence encodes CASSQVPSGGDEQFF.